The entry below gives a single T cell receptor beta chain sequence along with its context. Its antigen is not yet known. Base qualities are not at hand, and no much larger clone is one base apart. The data derive from a study of Ad26.COV2.S vaccination and SARS-CoV-2 variants (dated by TCRdb to the early 2020s). As for the study more broadly: Vaccine-arm donors came from COV1001, a multicentre, randomized, double-blind, placebo-controlled phase I-IIa trial of Ad26.COV2.S in healthy adults. The specificity and breadth of SARS-CoV-2-reactive T cell receptors after Ad26.COV2.S vaccination were assessed by TCRbeta repertoire sequencing. A total of roughly 30 samples were included in the TCR-sequenced set, comprising roughly 19 Ad26.COV2.S vaccine recipients, 5 placebo recipients and 8 SARS-CoV-2 convalescent individuals. Investigators did not know the trial group allocation while performing experiments and assessing outcomes. Ad26.COV2.S was administered intramuscularly at a dose of 5x10^10 or 1x10^11 viral particles, either as one shot or as two shots given 56 days apart. Trial participants were randomized into five groups of five: low-dose or high-dose Ad26.COV2.S given once or twice, or placebo on both occasions. The research as a whole found: Non-spike TCR breadth was comparable between vaccine and placebo recipients, consistent with the vaccine containing only spike. Comparing responses between vaccine doses or regimens was not something the study was powered to do. After vaccination, substantial breadth of spike-specific CD8+ and CD4+ T cell responses was reported. Spike-specific TCR breadth was higher in Ad26.COV2.S recipients than in placebo recipients (P = 0.0014). According to the authors, total T cell responses may have been underestimated by the TCR breadth and depth analyses.

Per the publication, the treatment or condition label means: roughly 18 received Ad26.COV2.S at low or high dose, single or two shots; 5 received placebo; per-sample allocation not given. Repertoires of vaccine and placebo recipients were sequenced from samples taken on day 63 after the first injection. In Cohort 1b, about two dozen adults aged 18-55 years were enrolled at a single site in Boston, USA, between 29 July and 7 August 2020. Ad26.COV2.S consisted of a replication-incompetent adenovirus type 26 vector by which a prefusion-stabilized SARS-CoV-2 spike protein from the original Wuhan strain was expressed. The immunoSEQ Assay was used to sequence TCRbeta CDR3 regions. After extraction, genomic DNA underwent amplification by bias-controlled multiplex PCR, followed by high-throughput sequencing. In the authors' own workflow: To quantify the absolute abundance of every unique TCRbeta CDR3 region, sequences were collapsed and filtered. Usable DNA was measured by amplifying reference genes present in all nucleated cells, and TCRbeta template counts were normalized to that usable DNA to estimate T cell fraction. Repertoire TCRs were annotated as SARS-CoV-2-specific when V gene, CDR3 amino acid sequence and J gene were exactly matched to a known reactive TCR set. The reference SARS-CoV-2 TCR set was obtained from MIRA and was filtered for enrichment in COVID-19-positive ImmuneCODE repertoires, whereby public or cross-reactive TCRs were removed. Drawing on the MIRA antigens, annotated TCRs were analysed further at the level of specific ORF or position within ORF. Breadth was defined as the number of annotated unique rearrangements divided by the total number of unique productive rearrangements, and depth was defined as the summed frequency of the annotated unique rearrangements. Group comparisons of TCR breadth used two-sided Wilcoxon rank-sum tests. TCRdb re-hosts the immuneACCESS table, in-frame sequences only. Its copies lack some clones; in the studies checked, an unresolved V gene accounts for under half of them, and the cause for the rest is not known. D and trimming were read from the DNA, whereas the V and J calls and clone size are those reported in that table. The sample table lists 380,000 or so clones, 86% of them with a count of one. About 10% of the sample rests with the top ten.

Sample: peripheral blood, taken in a trial of Ad26.COV2.S vaccine versus placebo. The receptor was derived from a person between 18 and 60 years old who received the Ad26.COV2.S COVID-19 vaccine or a placebo.

The nucleotides are TGTGCCAGTATGGGGGGATATGGGTCCTACAATGAGCAGTTCTTC. It is translated as CASMGGYGSYNEQFF. This receptor chain uses TRBV6-5 and TRBJ2-1; a tentative D call is TRBD2 (6 bases match). From the germline V gene, CDR1 is MNHEY and CDR2 is SVGAGI. Counted from cysteine to phenylalanine, this CDR3 has 15 amino acids. Here the CDR3 DNA is all that survives: 45 bases in frame from base 1. The V end loses 9 bases and the J end loses 1 base, and a stretch of 16 bases separates them.